This T cell receptor (beta chain) was identified during a study of shared clonotypes between healthy human individuals. TCRdb's table, derived via immunoSEQ multiplex PCR, lists solely in-frame clones and lacks some. The profile shows about 2.2 million clones, 90% to 95% of them singletons. Selected positively for CCR7 and CD45RO-negative, naive CD8 cells excluded terminally differentiated effector memory CD45RA+ cells. Germline loops: CDR1 SGHRS, CDR2 YFSETQ. The CDR3 extends over 19 amino acids. V lost 3 bases and J lost 2; bases outside the gene matches: 16. Input material: naive CD8+ T cells from PBMCs. This TCR derives from a man aged 18 to 30 in good health. Some clones in this sample may be carry-over from other donors' samples. J is TRBJ2-3 and V is TRBV5-1; 9 bases are shared with TRBD1. This chain's CDR3 is CASSSWYPRTGDITDTQYF. DNA for the CDR3: TGCGCCAGCAGCTCGTGGTACCCCCGGACAGGGGACATCACAGATACGCAGTATTTT.